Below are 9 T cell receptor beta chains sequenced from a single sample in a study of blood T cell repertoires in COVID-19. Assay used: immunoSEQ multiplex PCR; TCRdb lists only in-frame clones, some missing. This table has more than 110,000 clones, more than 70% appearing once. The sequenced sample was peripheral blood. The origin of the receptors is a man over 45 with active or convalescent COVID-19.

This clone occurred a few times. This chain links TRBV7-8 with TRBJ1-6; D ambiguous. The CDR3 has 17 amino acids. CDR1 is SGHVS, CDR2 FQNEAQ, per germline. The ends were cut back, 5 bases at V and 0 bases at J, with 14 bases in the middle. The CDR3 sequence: CASSLSVLSSYNSPLHF. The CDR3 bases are TGTGCCAGCAGCCTCAGCGTTCTAAGCTCCTATAATTCACCCCTCCACTTT.

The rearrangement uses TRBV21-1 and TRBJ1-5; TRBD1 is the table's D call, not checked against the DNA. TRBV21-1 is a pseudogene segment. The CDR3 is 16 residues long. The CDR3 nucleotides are TGTGCCAGCAGAAGGAGGAGACAGGGGTTGCAACAGCCCCAGCATTTT. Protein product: CASRRRRQGLQQPQHF.

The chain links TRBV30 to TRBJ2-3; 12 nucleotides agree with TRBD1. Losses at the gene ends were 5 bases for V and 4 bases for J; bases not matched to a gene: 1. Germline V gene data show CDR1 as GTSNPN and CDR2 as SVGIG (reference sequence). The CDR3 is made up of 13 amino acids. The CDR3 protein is CAWGTGGADTQYF. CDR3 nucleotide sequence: TGTGCCTGGGGGACAGGGGGCGCAGATACGCAGTATTTT. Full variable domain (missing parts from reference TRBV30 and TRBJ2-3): SQTIHQWPATLVQPVGSPLSLECTVEGTSNPNLYWYRQAAGRGLQLLFYSVGIGQISSEVPQNLSASRPQDRQFILSSKKLLLSDSGFYLCAWGTGGADTQYFGPGTRLTVL.

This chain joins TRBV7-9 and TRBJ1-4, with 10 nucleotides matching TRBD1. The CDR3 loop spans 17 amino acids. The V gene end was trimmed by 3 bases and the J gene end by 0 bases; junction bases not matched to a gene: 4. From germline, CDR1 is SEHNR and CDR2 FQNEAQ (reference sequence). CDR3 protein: CASSLGQGFTTNEKLFF. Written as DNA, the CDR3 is TGTGCCAGCAGCTTGGGACAGGGGTTTACAACTAATGAAAAACTGTTTTTT.

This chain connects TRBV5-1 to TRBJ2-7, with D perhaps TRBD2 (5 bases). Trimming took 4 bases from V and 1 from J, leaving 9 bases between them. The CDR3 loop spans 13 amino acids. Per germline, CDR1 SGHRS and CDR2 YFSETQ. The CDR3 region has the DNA TGCGCCAGCAGCAACGGGATGTCCTACGAGCAGTACTTC. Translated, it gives CASSNGMSYEQYF.

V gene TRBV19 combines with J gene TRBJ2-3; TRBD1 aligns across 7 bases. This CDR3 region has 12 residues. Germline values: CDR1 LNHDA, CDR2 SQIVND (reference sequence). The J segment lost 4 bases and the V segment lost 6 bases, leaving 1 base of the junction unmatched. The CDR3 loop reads CASRGTADTQYF. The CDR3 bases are TGTGCCAGTAGGGGGACAGCAGATACGCAGTATTTT.

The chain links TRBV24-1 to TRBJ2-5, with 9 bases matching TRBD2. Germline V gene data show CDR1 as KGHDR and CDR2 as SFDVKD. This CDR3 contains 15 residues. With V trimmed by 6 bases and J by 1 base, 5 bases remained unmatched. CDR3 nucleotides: TGTGCCACCAGTACCATAGCGGGAGCCCAAGAGACCCAGTACTTC. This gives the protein CATSTIAGAQETQYF.

The DNA for the CDR3 is TGTGCCACCCTACCGAGGTCCTCCTACGAGCAGTACTTC. It specifies CATLPRSSYEQYF. The chain recombines TRBV6-5 with TRBJ2-7; D unclear. The germline V gene encodes CDR1 MNHEY and CDR2 SVGAGI. The V and J ends lost 10 bases and 0 bases respectively, with 13 bases between them. This CDR3 spans 13 amino acids.

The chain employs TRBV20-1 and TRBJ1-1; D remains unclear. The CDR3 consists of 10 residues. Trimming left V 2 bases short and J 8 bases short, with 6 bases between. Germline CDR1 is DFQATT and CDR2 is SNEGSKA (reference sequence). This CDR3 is CSARREEAFF. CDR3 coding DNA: TGCAGTGCTAGACGGGAAGAAGCTTTCTTT.